The 27 T cell receptor beta chains presented below share a single source sample, sequenced in a study of tissue T cells after allogeneic stem cell transplantation (dated by TCRdb to 2021 to 2024). Library creation used the immunoSEQ multiplex PCR assay. This immuneACCESS table, as held by TCRdb, lists in-frame sequences with V and J called but not all clones. Of the missing ones, under half trace to an unresolved V gene in checked studies; the others have no known cause. The sample records over 40,000 clones, about three quarters of which are singletons. The biggest ten clones account for approximately 0.55% of the sample. The sample taken for sequencing was sorted cells pooled from one or two spleens. The receptors originated from a pool of C57BL/6 mice in good health.

In regard to this clone: The listed genes are named as in mouse. The observed sequence ends 1 residue before the CDR3 terminus, with the missing tail filled in from the germline J gene. The genes are TRBV13-1 and TRBJ2-3; a possible D gene is TRBD1 (6 bases). CDR1 and CDR2 from the germline V gene are NSHNY and SYGAGN. V was trimmed by 0 bases and J by 6 bases, leaving 11 bases between them. The CDR3 extends over 14 amino acids. The DNA read from the CDR3 is TGTGCCAGCAGTGATGCGGGACAAAGGGAAACGCTGTAT. As protein: CASSDAGQRETLY. The entire CDR3 protein reads CASSDAGQRETLYF.

In regard to this clone: Gene and germline names: mouse. The CDR3 end is not reached by the read, which stops 1 residue before it; the germline J gene fills it in. The chain has TRBV13-2 and TRBJ2-3; 13 nucleotides agree with TRBD2. CDR3 size: 18 residues. Per the germline V gene, CDR1 is NNHNN and CDR2 is SYGAGS (reference sequence). V lost 0 bases to trimming and J lost 0 bases; unmatched junction nucleotides: 4. The CDR3 loop reads CASGDERTGGASAETLYF. The CDR3 DNA, read in part, is TGTGCCAGCGGTGATGAAAGGACTGGGGGGGCTAGTGCAGAAACGCTGTAT.

This clone was seen once. Mouse gene names and germline throughout. The read terminates 1 residue before the CDR3 end, so the remaining end is supplied by the germline J gene. The same CDR3 also results from other DNA sequences found in this sample. The chain joins TRBV31 to TRBJ2-5, with 10 bases aligning to TRBD2. The CDR3 runs to 14 residues. Germline V gives CDR1 GKSSPN, CDR2 SITVG. Trimming at V came to 0 bases and at J to 4 bases, leaving 1 base not matched to a gene. Incomplete CDR3 DNA: TGTGCCTGGAGTCTAGACTGGGGGGAAGACACCCAGTAC. Encoded protein: CAWSLDWGEDTQY. The whole CDR3 is CAWSLDWGEDTQYF.

Points on this clone: Each gene name is a mouse one. The CDR3 goes on 1 residue after the read ends, and that part is filled in from the germline J gene. The chain links TRBV2 to TRBJ1-4, with 9 bases identical to TRBD1. The V and J ends lost 1 base and 5 bases, in that order; junction bases with no gene match: 2. This CDR3 is 15 amino acids long. Germline-derived CDR1 and CDR2 are LGHNA and YSYQKL. Partial CDR3 DNA: TGTGCCAGCAGCCAAGCCGGGACAGGGAACGAAAGATTATTT. As protein: CASSQAGTGNERLF. Given in full, the CDR3 is CASSQAGTGNERLFF.

Notes on this clone: Gene names and germline refer to mouse. Sequencing ends 1 residue short of the CDR3 end; the germline J gene provides the rest. V usage is TRBV3 and J usage is TRBJ2-1, with 12 positions matching TRBD1. CDR3 length: 14 amino acids. Trimming took 3 bases from V and 9 from J; bases not matched to a gene: 3. Germline V gene lookup returns CDR1 SNHLY and CDR2 FYNGKV (reference sequence). The CDR3 bases that were read are TGTGCCAGCAGCTTGGGGACAGGGGGCGATGAGCAGTTC. It specifies CASSLGTGGDEQF. The full CDR3 protein is CASSLGTGGDEQFF.

This clone has more than one count but fewer than ten. Genes here carry mouse names. The read falls 1 residue short of the CDR3 end, and the missing part is taken from the germline J gene. The rearrangement uses TRBV1 and TRBJ2-7; 7 bases map to TRBD2. V dropped 0 bases and J dropped 0; count of bases not matched to a gene: 5. This CDR3 is 16 amino acids long. Germline V gene data show CDR1 as NSQYPW and CDR2 as LRSPGD (reference sequence). This chain's CDR3 is CTCSADSWGISYEQYF. CDR3 bases read: TGCACCTGCAGTGCAGATTCCTGGGGGATCTCCTATGAACAGTAC.

With regard to this clone: Gene names are mouse gene names. The missing CDR3 end, 1 residue past where the read stops, is filled in from the germline J gene. Other DNA sequences within the sample encode an identical CDR3. The V call is TRBV15, the J call TRBJ2-5, with 7 bases fitting TRBD2. Germline CDR1 and CDR2: SGHND and FRSKSL. The ends lost 5 bases at V and 4 bases at J; junction bases unmatched: 3. CDR3 length: 13 residues. CDR3 sequence: CASSRTGEDTQYF. Incomplete CDR3 DNA: TGTGCCAGCAGTCGGACTGGAGAAGACACCCAGTAC. The entire variable domain, with the rest obtained from reference TRBV15 and TRBJ2-5, is as follows: DAGVTQTPRHEVAEKGQTIILKCEPVSGHNDLFWYRQTKIQGLELLSYFRSKSLMEDGGAFKDRFKAEMLNSSFSTLKIQPTEPKDSAVYLCASSRTGEDTQYFGPGTRLLVL.

About this clone itself: Gene labels here are mouse ones. The sequenced fragment ends 1 residue before the CDR3 boundary, so the rest is inferred from the germline J gene. V gene TRBV1 combines with J gene TRBJ1-6; a possible D gene is TRBD1 (6 bases). TRBJ1-6 is reported as an ORF; its role is uncertain. V lost 0 bases to trimming and J lost 7 bases, with 7 bases between them. The germline V gene encodes CDR1 NSQYPW and CDR2 LRSPGD (reference sequence). This CDR3 region has 14 residues. CDR3 DNA (partial): TGCACCTGCAGTGCAGAAAGGGGGAATTCGCCCCTCTAC. Its protein is CTCSAERGNSPLY. The whole CDR3 reads CTCSAERGNSPLYF.

About this clone: Gene names follow the mouse nomenclature. The missing CDR3 end, 1 residue past where the read stops, is filled in from the germline J gene. The rearrangement links TRBV3 to TRBJ2-7; D tentatively fits TRBD1 or TRBD2 (5 bases each). Per the germline V gene, CDR1 is SNHLY and CDR2 is FYNGKV (reference sequence). There are 13 residues in the CDR3. Trimming cost V 4 bases and J 0 bases, with 7 bases left between them. The part of the CDR3 DNA that was read is TGTGCCAGCAGCTCCGGGGCCTCCTATGAACAGTAC. Encoded protein: CASSSGASYEQY. The entire CDR3 protein reads CASSSGASYEQYF.

A note on this clone: Mouse germline and gene names are used. The DNA read from the CDR3 is TGTGCCAGCAGTGTCCGGGACAGGGGTTATGAACAGTAC. Its translation is CASSVRDRGYEQY. The whole CDR3 reads CASSVRDRGYEQYF. This chain joins TRBV13-1 and TRBJ2-7; 10 bases fit TRBD1. The read comes to an end 1 residue before the CDR3 does, leaving the germline J gene to fill in the end. V was clipped by 3 bases and J by 4 bases; unmatched bases: 4. The CDR3 runs to 14 residues. In germline, CDR1 is NSHNY, CDR2 SYGAGN.

This clone was detected only a few times. Here the gene names and germline are mouse. The read terminates 1 residue before the CDR3 end, so the remaining end is supplied by the germline J gene. The V gene is TRBV13-2, the J gene TRBJ1-4, with TRBD1 matching over 7 bases. The germline V gene encodes CDR1 NNHNN and CDR2 SYGAGS (reference sequence). CDR3 length: 15 residues. V lost 3 bases, J lost 1 base, and 3 bases stayed unmatched. The CDR3 region is CASGAHRGSNERLFF. The covered CDR3 bases are TGTGCCAGCGGTGCTCACAGGGGTTCCAACGAAAGATTATTT.

Remarks on this clone: The genes are named according to mouse. The CDR3 extends 1 residue past the end of the read, so its final part is completed from the germline J gene. This sequence joins TRBV3 and TRBJ2-1, with TRBD1 identical over 9 bases. CDR3 length equals 15 residues. Per germline, CDR1 SNHLY and CDR2 FYNGKV (reference sequence). The ends lost 3 bases at V and 2 bases at J; junction bases unmatched: 2. The sequenced CDR3 bases are TGTGCCAGCAGCTTTACAGGGGGCGACTATGCTGAGCAGTTC. This sequence encodes CASSFTGGDYAEQF. The full CDR3 protein is CASSFTGGDYAEQFF.

As concerns this clone: Mouse names are used for the genes. The read is 1 residue too short to cover the CDR3 end, so that end is filled in from the germline J gene. The chain couples TRBV12-1 to TRBJ2-7, with 10 positions matching TRBD1. Trimming cost V 0 bases and J 0 bases; bases outside gene matches: 1. CDR1 is SGHSN and CDR2 is HYEKVE in the germline V gene. The CDR3 is 15 amino acids. The chain's CDR3 is CASSLWTGGSYEQYF. The DNA read from the CDR3 is TGTGCCAGCTCTCTCTGGACAGGGGGCTCCTATGAACAGTAC.

As regards this clone: Gene names are mouse gene names. Coverage ceases 1 residue before the CDR3 finishes, and the germline J gene fills in the end. This chain joins TRBV15 and TRBJ2-7, with D unclear. V was shortened by 3 bases and J by 0 bases, with 6 bases between the two germline ends. This CDR3 region has 13 residues. The germline CDR1 and CDR2 sequences are SGHND and FRSKSL. Here the CDR3 reads CASSFGRSYEQYF. The covered CDR3 bases are TGTGCCAGCAGTTTCGGCCGCTCCTATGAACAGTAC.

Remarks on this clone: All gene names here are mouse names. The CDR3 is cut off 1 residue early in the read; its end comes from the germline J gene. The chain employs TRBV31 and TRBJ1-6; 7 bases fit TRBD1. TRBJ1-6 counts as an open reading frame of uncertain function. The CDR3 covers 15 residues. V lost 3 bases, J lost 4 bases, and 6 bases stayed unmatched. Germline CDR1 GKSSPN, CDR2 SITVG. The CDR3 sequence is CAWSPPGQYNSPLYF. Partial CDR3 DNA: TGTGCCTGGAGCCCTCCGGGACAGTATAATTCGCCCCTCTAC.

With regard to this clone: The gene names here belong to mouse. The DNA read from the CDR3 is TGTGCCAGCAGCCAAGAGAAGGGACAGGGAAACGAAAGATTATTT. It is translated as CASSQEKGQGNERLF. The whole CDR3 sequence reads CASSQEKGQGNERLFF. The chain recombines TRBV5 with TRBJ1-4; the match to TRBD1 covers 9 bases. The read ends 1 residue shy of where the CDR3 ends; the end is completed using the germline J gene. V shed 0 bases, J shed 5 bases, and the junction held 4 bases outside the gene matches. Germline values: CDR1 LGHNA, CDR2 YNLKQL (reference sequence). CDR3 length: 16 residues.

The sample holds a few counts of this clone. Germline and genes: mouse. The CDR3 end lies 1 residue beyond the end of the read and is filled in from the germline J gene. V usage is TRBV29 and J usage is TRBJ1-2; 7 bases line up with TRBD1. Germline trimming cut 4 bases from V and 2 bases from J; bases unmatched to any gene: 1. CDR3 size: 13 residues. CDR1 is MSHET and CDR2 is SYDVDS in the germline V gene. The CDR3 here is CASSSTGNSDYTF. CDR3 DNA, as far as it was read: TGTGCTAGCAGTTCGACAGGGAACTCCGACTACACC.

The sample holds a few counts of this clone. Gene and germline names: mouse. The read terminates 1 residue before the CDR3 end, so the remaining end is supplied by the germline J gene. The chain uses TRBV1 and TRBJ2-7; 10 nucleotides match TRBD1. This CDR3 is 12 amino acids long. V gave up 4 bases and J gave up 7 bases; unmatched junction bases: 1. Per germline, CDR1 NSQYPW and CDR2 LRSPGD (reference sequence). CDR3 sequence reads: CTCSGDRGEQYF. The covered CDR3 bases are TGCACCTGCAGTGGGGACAGGGGAGAACAGTAC.

Regarding this clone: The germline and genes are mouse ones. The read gets to within 1 residue of the CDR3 end, and the germline J gene fills in the rest. The chain couples TRBV5 to TRBJ1-3; D might be TRBD1 (5 bases). The CDR3 is 17 residues long. V lost 0 bases and J lost 0, with 12 bases in between. Germline lookup yields CDR1 LGHNA and CDR2 YNLKQL (reference sequence). CDR3 DNA, as far as it was read: TGTGCCAGCAGCCAAGATAAACAGGTGAATTCTGGAAATACGCTCTAT. This sequence encodes CASSQDKQVNSGNTLY. The entire CDR3 sequence reads CASSQDKQVNSGNTLYF.

Worth noting for this clone: Each gene name is a mouse one. The read stops 1 residue short of the end of the CDR3; the missing end is completed from the germline J gene. The same CDR3 arises from other DNA sequences in this sample as well. The genes are TRBV15 and TRBJ2-3, with D perhaps given as TRBD1 or TRBD2 (5 bases each). This CDR3 contains 13 residues. The germline V gene encodes CDR1 SGHND and CDR2 FRSKSL. V was trimmed by 1 base and J by 6 bases, leaving 8 bases between them. CDR3 DNA (partial): TGTGCCAGCAGTTTAGATAGGGGCGAAACGCTGTAT. Translating gives CASSLDRGETLY. The full CDR3 sequence reads CASSLDRGETLYF.

About this clone: The listed genes are named as in mouse. The missing CDR3 end, 1 residue past where the read stops, is filled in from the germline J gene. V is TRBV16 and J is TRBJ2-7, with no clear D. In germline, CDR1 is SGHSA, CDR2 FRNQAP. This CDR3 has 12 amino acids. Trimming took 4 bases from V and 0 from J, leaving 4 bases between them. The chain's CDR3 is CASSSSSYEQYF. The sequenced CDR3 bases are TGTGCAAGCAGCTCGAGCTCCTATGAACAGTAC.

This clone was observed a few times. All gene names here are mouse names. The CDR3 is cut off 1 residue early in the read; its end comes from the germline J gene. The chain has TRBV14 and TRBJ2-7; D ambiguous. V dropped 1 base and J dropped 3 bases, with 2 bases sitting between them. The germline CDR1 and CDR2 sequences are SGHDT and FRDEAV. CDR3 size: 11 residues. CDR3 amino acids: CASSFDYEQYF. CDR3 DNA (partial): TGTGCCAGCAGTTTCGACTATGAACAGTAC.

On this clone itself: Genes and germline are mouse. Coverage ceases 1 residue before the CDR3 finishes, and the germline J gene fills in the end. The V gene is TRBV24, the J gene TRBJ1-6; possibly TRBD1 for D (6 bases). TRBJ1-6 is known as an ORF, though its function is uncertain. Germline-derived CDR1 and CDR2 are KGHTA and FRNEEI. V lost 3 bases and J lost 3, with 9 bases in between. This CDR3 has 15 amino acids. CDR3 bases read: TGTGCCAGCAGTCTCCAGACAGGCTATAATTCGCCCCTCTAC. Amino acids: CASSLQTGYNSPLY. The CDR3 in its entirety is CASSLQTGYNSPLYF.

About this clone itself: The gene symbols are mouse symbols. The read ends 1 residue early relative to the CDR3; the germline J gene fills the gap. The rearrangement links TRBV13-1 to TRBJ2-1, with 7 bases identical to TRBD1. V shed 7 bases and J 4 bases; nucleotides not matched to a gene: 5. The CDR3 covers 13 residues. Germline-derived CDR1 and CDR2 are NSHNY and SYGAGN. CDR3 in amino acids: CASSRDRYAEQFF. The CDR3 bases that were read are TGTGCCAGCTCCCGGGACAGATATGCTGAGCAGTTC.

On this clone itself: Here the gene names and germline are mouse. The CDR3 is cut off 1 residue early in the read; its end comes from the germline J gene. The J gene is TRBJ2-7, the V gene TRBV20; D is unresolved. The CDR3 consists of 14 residues. Trimming stripped 0 bases from V and 0 bases from J, with 9 bases between. The germline V gene has CDR1 GFQATS and CDR2 STVNSAI. CDR3 bases read: TGTGGTGCTAGGGATCTTGGGAGCTCCTATGAACAGTAC. Translating gives CGARDLGSSYEQY. From start to end, the CDR3 is CGARDLGSSYEQYF.

As concerns this clone: The germline and genes are mouse ones. The sequence runs out 1 residue before the end of the CDR3; the remainder is reconstructed from the germline J gene. This rearrangement joins TRBV13-1 to TRBJ2-7, with 11 bases fitting TRBD2. Germline CDR1 is NSHNY and CDR2 is SYGAGN. The V and J ends lost 3 bases and 7 bases, in that order; junction bases with no gene match: 9. The CDR3 is made up of 15 amino acids. The chain's CDR3 is CASSASGTGGWEQYF. Partial CDR3 DNA: TGTGCCAGCAGTGCCTCCGGGACTGGGGGATGGGAACAGTAC.

As for this clone: Germline and genes: mouse. Read data end 1 residue before the CDR3 end; the end is taken from the germline J gene. The V call is TRBV12-2, the J call TRBJ1-4; a weak D match, TRBD1 (6 bases). CDR3 length: 15 residues. With 2 bases removed from V and 0 bases from J, the gap between germline ends came to 9 bases. Germline CDR1 and CDR2: SGHLS and HYDKME. CDR3 residues: CASSPGTISNERLFF. The part of the CDR3 DNA that was read is TGTGCCAGCTCTCCTGGGACAATTTCCAACGAAAGATTATTT.